Below, 29 T cell receptor beta chains from the same sample are listed, as sequenced in a study of T-cell reconstitution after alpha-beta-depleted transplantation in children. TCRbeta library construction was performed incorporating unique molecular identifiers. In TCRdb, the PCR reads were re-called with MiXCR into one record per CDR3 protein. This table holds over 150,000 distinct CDR3 sequences, about 15% found once. The material was PBMCs from the stem cell graft donor, obtained from the stem cell graft. Receptors were obtained from a human donor who donated a stem cell graft to a child with acute lymphoblastic leukemia.

This clonotype has only a few counts. The genes are TRBV30 and TRBJ2-7, with TRBD2 as a possible D gene (7 bases). V was trimmed by 2 bases and J by 2 bases, leaving 16 bases between them. The CDR3 covers 15 residues. CDR1 and CDR2 (germline): GTSNPN, SVGIG (reference sequence). The CDR3 DNA is TGTGCCTGGAGTTCGAGCGGGACATTTACCTACGAGCAGTACTTC. Protein product: CAWSSSGTFTYEQYF.

This clonotype came up many times. This sequence joins TRBV5-5 and TRBJ2-6; D may be TRBD1 or TRBD2 (5 bases each). The CDR3 has 16 amino acids. The ends were cut back, 4 bases at V and 2 bases at J, with 13 bases in the middle. From germline, CDR1 is SGHKS and CDR2 YYEKEE (reference sequence). The DNA of the CDR3 is TGTGCCAGCAGCCGGAAAGGGACGGCTGGGGCCAACGTCCTGACTTTC. This encodes CASSRKGTAGANVLTF.

This chain uses TRBV5-1 with TRBJ2-1; 15 bases map to TRBD2. V lost 5 bases and J lost 6; bases outside the gene matches: 6. Germline loops: CDR1 SGHRS, CDR2 YFSETQ. The CDR3 sequence is 16 residues long. CDR3 region: CASRLSGLAGGNEQFF. The DNA of the CDR3 is TGCGCCAGCAGGCTGTCGGGACTAGCGGGAGGCAATGAGCAGTTCTTC.

This clonotype was observed a few times. The rearrangement joins TRBV12-3 or TRBV12-4 to TRBJ2-2, with D possibly TRBD2 on 6 matching bases. V was trimmed by 5 bases and J by 1 base, leaving 20 bases between them. The CDR3 is made up of 18 amino acids. The CDR3 DNA is TGTGCCAGCAGTACACCGTCCGGGCGGGGATTGAACACCGGGGAGCTGTTTTTT. It encodes CASSTPSGRGLNTGELFF.

This clonotype was detected only once. A much larger clone differs by one base, so this may be a read error. The chain links TRBV5-1 to TRBJ2-7; TRBD1 is a possible D gene (6 bases). CDR3 length: 15 residues. Trimming removed 6 bases from V and 7 bases from J, with 23 bases in between. Germline values: CDR1 SGHRS, CDR2 YFSETQ. The CDR3 reads CASISQGPVLTEQYF. Here the CDR3 DNA reads TGCGCCAGCATCTCACAGGGCCCAGTCCTAACGGAGCAGTACTTC.

This clonotype showed up just a few times. The chain uses TRBV7-9 and TRBJ2-7; 7 bases agree with TRBD1. The V gene end was trimmed by 4 bases and the J gene end by 3 bases; junction bases not matched to a gene: 9. Germline CDR1 and CDR2: SEHNR and FQNEAQ (reference sequence). This CDR3 region has 15 residues. CDR3 in amino acids: CASSWGYRGNYEQYF. Here the CDR3 DNA reads TGTGCCAGCAGCTGGGGGTACAGGGGAAACTACGAGCAGTACTTC.

V is TRBV19 and J is TRBJ2-2; TRBD1 might be the D (5 bases). CDR1 is LNHDA and CDR2 is SQIVND in the germline V gene (reference sequence). This CDR3 contains 15 residues. V was trimmed by 6 bases and J by 5 bases, leaving 16 bases between them. CDR3 region: CASSPEGAGTGELFF. In DNA, the CDR3 is TGTGCCAGTAGCCCAGAAGGGGCTGGGACCGGGGAGCTGTTTTTT.

In this sample, this clonotype turned up many times. V gene TRBV5-1 combines with J gene TRBJ2-7, with 9 bases identical to TRBD2. Germline V gene data show CDR1 as SGHRS and CDR2 as YFSETQ. This CDR3 is 15 amino acids long. The junction had 6 bases not matched to a gene; V was cut back by 2 bases and J by 3 bases. DNA of the CDR3: TGCGCCAGCAGCTTCGACCTGCGGGAGGGCTACGAGCAGTACTTC. Encoded protein: CASSFDLREGYEQYF.

A few counts support this clonotype. The chain joins TRBV7-9 to TRBJ2-5, with 12 bases fitting TRBD2. CDR1 is SEHNR, CDR2 FQNEAQ, per germline (reference sequence). The CDR3 is 15 amino acids. Unmatched junction bases numbered 6, after V lost 3 bases and J lost 7 bases. CDR3 amino acids: CASSLLAGGTPTQYF. In nucleotides, the CDR3 is TGTGCCAGCAGCTTGCTAGCGGGAGGGACCCCGACCCAGTACTTC.

Ten or more counts support this clonotype. V is TRBV5-1 and J is TRBJ1-1; D not resolved. Between the trimmed V and J ends, which lost 4 bases and 1 base, there was a span of 17 bases. The CDR3 runs 16 residues. Germline V gene lookup returns CDR1 SGHRS and CDR2 YFSETQ. In DNA form, the CDR3 reads TGCGCCAGCAGCCGCTTGGGTGAGCCGGGGAACACTGAAGCTTTCTTT. As protein: CASSRLGEPGNTEAFF.

This clonotype has at least ten counts. The V call is TRBV6-2 or TRBV6-3, the J call TRBJ2-7, with 10 bases aligning to TRBD2. V dropped 7 bases and J dropped 4; count of bases not matched to a gene: 10. Germline CDR1 and CDR2: MNHEY and SVGEGT. The CDR3 totals 15 residues. CDR3 in DNA: TGTGCCAGCATAGGTTGGACTAGCGGACCGTACGAGCAGTACTTC. Amino acids: CASIGWTSGPYEQYF.

This clonotype was found many times. The rearrangement joins TRBV11-2 to TRBJ2-3; D possibly uses TRBD1 or TRBD2 (6 bases each). V was pared by 4 bases and J by 3 bases, with 17 bases between. The germline gives CDR1 SGHAT, CDR2 FQNNGV. The CDR3 is 16 residues long. The DNA of the CDR3 is TGTGCCAGCAGCTATACCACCGGGGGCGGGACAGATACGCAGTATTTT. This encodes CASSYTTGGGTDTQYF.

This clonotype came up many times. The chain is built from TRBV13 and TRBJ2-7; 12 nucleotides agree with TRBD2. The CDR3 totals 15 residues. CDR1 and CDR2 (germline): PRHDT, FYEKMQ (reference sequence). V lost 4 bases to trimming and J lost 5 bases; unmatched junction nucleotides: 6. The CDR3 nucleotides are TGTGCCAGCAGCTACCGGACTAGCGGGAATGACGAGCAGTACTTC. Protein sequence: CASSYRTSGNDEQYF.

Ten or more counts support this clonotype. The J gene is TRBJ2-2, the V gene TRBV6-1; TRBD1 matches 8 bases. Unmatched junction bases numbered 10, after V lost 4 bases and J lost 0 bases. Germline-derived CDR1 and CDR2 are MNHNS and SASEGT. This CDR3 comprises 18 residues. In nucleotides, the CDR3 is TGTGCCAGCAGTGCCATTTTACGACAGGGGTCGAACACCGGGGAGCTGTTTTTT. Translating gives CASSAILRQGSNTGELFF.

The chain employs TRBV10-2 and TRBJ1-1, with D possibly being TRBD1 (6 bases). Between the trimmed V and J ends, which lost 4 bases and 5 bases, there was a span of 23 bases. This CDR3 is built from 17 residues. Germline assignment: CDR1 WSHSY and CDR2 SAAADI. The CDR3 loop is CASSGGGGSPESTEAFF. DNA of the CDR3: TGCGCCAGCAGTGGGGGAGGGGGGAGCCCAGAAAGTACTGAAGCTTTCTTT.

This clonotype was detected ten times or more. V is TRBV5-1 and J is TRBJ2-7; D is undetermined. CDR3 size: 14 residues. CDR1 is SGHRS and CDR2 is YFSETQ in the germline V gene. The ends were cut back, 0 bases at V and 7 bases at J, with 14 bases in the middle. The CDR3 DNA is TGCGCCAGCAGCTTGGGCGGTGAGCCTGAAGAGCAGTACTTC. This translates into CASSLGGEPEEQYF.

At least ten counts were recorded for this clonotype. The genes are TRBV20-1 and TRBJ1-1; a weak D match, TRBD1 (6 bases). V was pared by 5 bases and J by 1 base, with 17 bases between. CDR1 and CDR2 (germline): DFQATT, SNEGSKA (reference sequence). This CDR3 is 15 amino acids long. CDR3: CSAFDGKTGNTEAFF. As DNA, the CDR3 is TGCAGTGCTTTCGATGGCAAGACAGGGAACACTGAAGCTTTCTTT.

This clonotype was observed a few times. This sequence joins TRBV11-2 and TRBJ1-4; possible D gene TRBD1, 5 bases. V gave up 4 bases and J gave up 6 bases, with 9 bases separating them. The CDR3 is 13 residues long. Looked up from germline, CDR1 is SGHAT and CDR2 is FQNNGV. The CDR3 sequence is CASSSRGDEKLFF. The CDR3 DNA reads TGTGCCAGCAGCTCCCGGGGCGATGAAAAACTGTTTTTT.

This clonotype was observed many times. The chain joins TRBV5-1 to TRBJ2-1, with 9 bases identical to TRBD2. Per germline, CDR1 SGHRS and CDR2 YFSETQ. The CDR3 is 16 residues long. V gave up 4 bases and J gave up 2 bases; unmatched junction bases: 7. Here the CDR3 reads CASSPPSGETYNEQFF. DNA of the CDR3: TGCGCCAGCAGCCCCCCTAGCGGGGAGACCTACAATGAGCAGTTCTTC.

This clonotype was found many times. The V call is TRBV12-3 or TRBV12-4, the J call TRBJ2-1; 13 nucleotides agree with TRBD2. Trimming took 5 bases from V and 3 from J; bases not matched to a gene: 1. There are 15 residues in the CDR3. CDR3 in amino acids: CASSGTSGIYNEQFF. CDR3 DNA: TGTGCCAGCAGTGGGACTAGCGGGATCTACAATGAGCAGTTCTTC.

This clonotype was detected ten times or more. The V call is TRBV20-1, the J call TRBJ1-1, with D maybe TRBD1 (6 bases). The germline V and J ends were trimmed by 6 bases and 4 bases, with 18 bases remaining between them. CDR1 and CDR2 from the germline V gene are DFQATT and SNEGSKA (reference sequence). The CDR3 has 14 amino acids. CDR3 protein: CSAKSGEGGTEAFF. In DNA, the CDR3 is TGCAGTGCCAAATCAGGGGAAGGAGGCACTGAAGCTTTCTTT.

The chain has TRBV29-1 and TRBJ1-5; 8 nucleotides match TRBD1. The V and J ends lost 6 bases and 7 bases, in that order; junction bases with no gene match: 5. This CDR3 is 12 amino acids long. Germline V lookup: CDR1 SQVTM, CDR2 ANQGSEA. CDR3 region: CSVGQADQPQHF. CDR3 DNA: TGCAGCGTGGGACAGGCGGACCAGCCCCAGCATTTT.

Many counts were recorded for this clonotype. This rearrangement joins TRBV5-4 to TRBJ1-1; 8 bases are a match to TRBD1. The germline CDR1 and CDR2 sequences are SGHNT and YYREEE (reference sequence). This CDR3 spans 15 amino acids. Trimming at V came to 3 bases and at J to 4 bases, leaving 8 bases not matched to a gene. The CDR3 DNA is TGTGCCAGCAGCTCCTTGGACAGGGCTAGCACTGAAGCTTTCTTT. The encoded protein is CASSSLDRASTEAFF.

The gene calls are TRBV5-4 and TRBJ1-1; TRBD1 matches at 10 bases. Per germline, CDR1 SGHNT and CDR2 YYREEE (reference sequence). The CDR3 consists of 16 residues. V lost 2 bases, J lost 4 bases, and 8 bases stayed unmatched. CDR3 amino acids: CASSFLDRGGPTEAFF. CDR3 DNA: TGTGCCAGCAGCTTCCTGGACAGGGGGGGACCCACTGAAGCTTTCTTT.

At least ten counts were recorded for this clonotype. CDR3 amino acids: CASSFTETQYF. In DNA form, the CDR3 reads TGTGCCAGCAGTTTTACGGAGACCCAGTACTTC. The chain employs TRBV12-3 or TRBV12-4 and TRBJ2-5; D gene ambiguous. The CDR3 covers 11 residues. V gave up 3 bases and J gave up 5 bases, with 4 bases separating them.

This clonotype has a count of ten or more. The gene calls are TRBV25-1 and TRBJ2-1; D is unclear. In germline, CDR1 is MGHDK, CDR2 SYGVNS. The CDR3 totals 15 residues. V was cut by 3 bases and J by 1 base, with 10 bases left in between. The DNA of the CDR3 is TGTGCCAGCAGTGAGCTTGGTTTGTCCTACAATGAGCAGTTCTTC. Translated: CASSELGLSYNEQFF.

This clonotype was counted ten times or more. The gene calls are TRBV28 and TRBJ1-5; D unresolved. Per the germline V gene, CDR1 is MDHEN and CDR2 is SYDVKM. V lost 8 bases, J lost 6 bases, and 14 bases lay in between. This CDR3 spans 13 amino acids. CDR3 sequence: CASSPPRRQPQHF. The CDR3 DNA reads as TGTGCCAGCTCTCCCCCCCGCCGTCAGCCCCAGCATTTT. The full variable domain, rest sourced from reference TRBV28 and TRBJ1-5, is DVKVTQSSRYLVKRTGEKVFLECVQDMDHENMFWYRQDPGLGLRLIYFSYDVKMKEKGDIPEGYSVSREKKERFSLILESASTNQTSMYLCASSPPRRQPQHFGDGTRLSIL.

This clonotype was counted at least ten times. The rearrangement links TRBV5-6 to TRBJ2-1, with 10 positions matching TRBD2. Looked up from germline, CDR1 is SGHDT and CDR2 is YYEEEE. The trim removed 0 bases at V and 6 bases at J, leaving 6 bases unmatched. This CDR3 has 16 amino acids. CDR3 DNA sequence: TGTGCCAGCAGCTTGGAGTGGGCTAGCGGGAGCAATGAGCAGTTCTTC. Its translation is CASSLEWASGSNEQFF.

This clonotype was recorded at least ten times. This rearrangement joins TRBV11-2 to TRBJ2-1; D could derive from TRBD1 or TRBD2 (5 bases each). The CDR3 consists of 18 residues. Germline loops: CDR1 SGHAT, CDR2 FQNNGV. V dropped 2 bases and J dropped 0 bases, with 17 bases sitting between them. CDR3 DNA: TGTGCCAGCAGCTTATTTAGTAGGGGACCGAGCTCCTACAATGAGCAGTTCTTC. Its protein product is CASSLFSRGPSSYNEQFF.